This T cell receptor beta chain is drawn from a study of T-cell reconstitution after alpha-beta-depleted transplantation in children. This clonotype was recorded a few times. The TCRbeta library incorporated unique molecular identifiers. TCRdb used MiXCR to reprocess the PCR reads, holding one entry per CDR3 protein. The sample consists of some 840,000 distinct CDR3 sequences, about 16% of them appearing once. Germline CDR1 SQVTM, CDR2 ANQGSEA. V lost 6 bases, J lost 6 bases, and 11 bases lay in between. This CDR3 spans 12 amino acids. The specimen comprised PBMCs, mostly from graft donor cells, sampled 360 days after TCRalphabeta/CD19-depleted stem cell transplant. V gene TRBV29-1 combines with J gene TRBJ2-2, with D possibly matching TRBD1 (6 bases). The TCR originated in a male patient aged 10 to 17 who had a stem cell transplant for acute lymphoblastic leukemia, so the T cells may come from the graft donor. The CDR3 nucleotides are TGCAGCGTCTTACAGGGATCCGGGGAGCTGTTTTTT. Its protein is CSVLQGSGELFF.